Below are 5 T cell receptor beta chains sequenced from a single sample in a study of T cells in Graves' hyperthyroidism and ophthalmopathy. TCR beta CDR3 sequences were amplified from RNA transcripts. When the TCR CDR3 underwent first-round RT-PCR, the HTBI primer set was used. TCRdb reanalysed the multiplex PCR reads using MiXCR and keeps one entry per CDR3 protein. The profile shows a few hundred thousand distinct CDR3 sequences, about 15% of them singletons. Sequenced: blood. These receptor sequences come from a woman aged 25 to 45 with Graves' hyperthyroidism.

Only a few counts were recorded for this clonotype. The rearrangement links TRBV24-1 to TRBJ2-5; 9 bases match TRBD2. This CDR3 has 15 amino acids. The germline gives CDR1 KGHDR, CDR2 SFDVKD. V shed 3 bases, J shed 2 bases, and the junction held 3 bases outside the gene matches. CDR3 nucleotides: TGTGCCACCAGTGATCAGACTAGCGGTCAAGAGACCCAGTACTTC. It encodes CATSDQTSGQETQYF.

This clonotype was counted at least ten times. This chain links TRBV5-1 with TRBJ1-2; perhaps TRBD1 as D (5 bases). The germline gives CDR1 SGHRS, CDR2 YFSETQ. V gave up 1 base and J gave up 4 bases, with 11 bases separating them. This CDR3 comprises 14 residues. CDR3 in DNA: TGCGCCAGCAGCTTGCAGGGTGGGGTCTATGGCTACACCTTC. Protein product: CASSLQGGVYGYTF.

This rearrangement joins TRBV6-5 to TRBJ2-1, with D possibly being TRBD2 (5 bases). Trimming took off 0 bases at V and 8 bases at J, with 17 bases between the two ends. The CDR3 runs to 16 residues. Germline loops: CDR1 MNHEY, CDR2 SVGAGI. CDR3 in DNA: TGTGCCAGCAGTTACTCGAATAAGCGGCCCGCCCATGAGCAGTTCTTC. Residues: CASSYSNKRPAHEQFF.

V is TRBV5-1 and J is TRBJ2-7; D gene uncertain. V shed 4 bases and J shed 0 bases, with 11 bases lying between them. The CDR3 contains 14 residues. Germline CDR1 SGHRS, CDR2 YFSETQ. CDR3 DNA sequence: TGCGCCAGCAGCGAGACCTTTAGCTCCTACGAGCAGTACTTC. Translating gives CASSETFSSYEQYF.

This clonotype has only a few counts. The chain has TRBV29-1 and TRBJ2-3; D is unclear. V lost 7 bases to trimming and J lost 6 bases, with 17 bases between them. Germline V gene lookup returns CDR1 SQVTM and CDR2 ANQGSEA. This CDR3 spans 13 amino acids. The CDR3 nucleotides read TGCAGCGCCGAACAGATACGCCAGGATACGCAGTATTTT. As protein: CSAEQIRQDTQYF.